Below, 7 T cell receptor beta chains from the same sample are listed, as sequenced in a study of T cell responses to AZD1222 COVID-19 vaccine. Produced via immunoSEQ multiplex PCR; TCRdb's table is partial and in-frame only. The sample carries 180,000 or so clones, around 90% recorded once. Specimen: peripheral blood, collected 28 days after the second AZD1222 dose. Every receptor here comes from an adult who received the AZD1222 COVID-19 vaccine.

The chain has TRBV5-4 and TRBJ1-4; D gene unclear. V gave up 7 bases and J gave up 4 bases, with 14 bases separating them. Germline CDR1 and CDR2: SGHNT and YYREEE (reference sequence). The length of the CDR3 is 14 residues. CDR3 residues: CASRHFGDNEKLFF. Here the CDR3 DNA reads TGTGCCAGCCGCCACTTTGGGGATAATGAAAAACTGTTTTTT.

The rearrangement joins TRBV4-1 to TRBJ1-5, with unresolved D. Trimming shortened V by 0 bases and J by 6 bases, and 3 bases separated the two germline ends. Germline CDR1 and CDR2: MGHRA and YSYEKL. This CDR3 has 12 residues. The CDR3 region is CASSQDSQPQHF. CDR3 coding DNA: TGCGCCAGCAGCCAAGATTCTCAGCCCCAGCATTTT.

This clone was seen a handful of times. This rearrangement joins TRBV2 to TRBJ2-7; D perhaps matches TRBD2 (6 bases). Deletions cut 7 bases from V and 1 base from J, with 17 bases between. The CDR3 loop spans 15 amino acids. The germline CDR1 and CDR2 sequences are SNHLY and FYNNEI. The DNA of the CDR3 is TGTGCCAGCACCACACTTGATAGCGGATCCTACGAGCAGTACTTC. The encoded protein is CASTTLDSGSYEQYF.

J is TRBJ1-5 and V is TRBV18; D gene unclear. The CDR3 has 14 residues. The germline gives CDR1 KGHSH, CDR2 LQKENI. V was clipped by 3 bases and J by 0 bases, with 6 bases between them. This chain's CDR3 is CASSPDYSNQPQHF. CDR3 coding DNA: TGTGCCAGCTCACCGGACTATAGCAATCAGCCCCAGCATTTT.

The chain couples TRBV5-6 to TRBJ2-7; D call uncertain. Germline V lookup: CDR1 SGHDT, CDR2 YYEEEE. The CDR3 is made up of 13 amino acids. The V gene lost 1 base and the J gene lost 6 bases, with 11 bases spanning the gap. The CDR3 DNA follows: TGTGCCAGCAGCTTGAGCCCGGCTGCCGAGCAGTACTTC. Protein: CASSLSPAAEQYF.

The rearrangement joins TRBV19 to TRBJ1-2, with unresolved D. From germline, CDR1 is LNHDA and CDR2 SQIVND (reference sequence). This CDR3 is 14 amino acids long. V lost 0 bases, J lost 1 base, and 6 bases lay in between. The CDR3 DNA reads TGTGCCAGTAGTATAGATGCGGATAACTATGGCTACACCTTC. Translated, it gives CASSIDADNYGYTF.

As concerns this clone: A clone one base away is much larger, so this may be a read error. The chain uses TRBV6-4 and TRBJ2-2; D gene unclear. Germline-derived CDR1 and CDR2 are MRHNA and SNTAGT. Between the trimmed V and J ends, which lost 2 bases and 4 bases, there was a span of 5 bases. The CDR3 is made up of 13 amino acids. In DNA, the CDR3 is TGTGCCAGCAGTGACAGGGCCACCGGGGAGCTGTTTTTT. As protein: CASSDRATGELFF.